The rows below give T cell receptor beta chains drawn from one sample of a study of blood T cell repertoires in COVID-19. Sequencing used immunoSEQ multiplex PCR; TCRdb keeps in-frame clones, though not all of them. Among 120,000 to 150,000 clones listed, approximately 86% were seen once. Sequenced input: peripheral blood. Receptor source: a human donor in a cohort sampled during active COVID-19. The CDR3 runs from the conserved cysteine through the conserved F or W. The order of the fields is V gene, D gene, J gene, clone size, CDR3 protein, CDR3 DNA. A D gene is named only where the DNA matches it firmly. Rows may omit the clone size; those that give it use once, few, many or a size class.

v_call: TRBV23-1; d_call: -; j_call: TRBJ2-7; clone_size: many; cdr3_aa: CASSLGGSYEQYF; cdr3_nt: TGCGCCAGCAGTCTAGGAGGGTCCTACGAGCAGTACTTC
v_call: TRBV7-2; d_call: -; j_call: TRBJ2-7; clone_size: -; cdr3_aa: CASSLMQGMDEQYF; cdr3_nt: TGTGCCAGCAGCTTAATGCAGGGTATGGACGAGCAGTACTTC
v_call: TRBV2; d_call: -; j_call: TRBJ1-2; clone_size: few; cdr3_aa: CASSEDQGYYTF; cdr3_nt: TGTGCCAGCAGTGAAGACCAGGGTTACTACACCTTC
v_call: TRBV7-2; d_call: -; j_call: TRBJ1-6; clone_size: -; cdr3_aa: CASSLAYRAHNSPLHF; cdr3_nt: TGTGCCAGCAGCTTAGCGTACAGGGCCCACAATTCACCCCTCCACTTT
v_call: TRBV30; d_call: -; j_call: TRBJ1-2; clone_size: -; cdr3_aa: CASGRSANYGYTF; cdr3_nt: TGTGCCTCCGGTCGGAGCGCAAACTATGGCTACACCTTC
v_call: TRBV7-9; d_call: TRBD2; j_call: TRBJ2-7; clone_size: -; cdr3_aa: CASPWGGSGGPLSYEQYF; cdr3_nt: TGTGCCAGCCCCTGGGGAGGTAGCGGGGGCCCTCTTTCCTACGAGCAGTACTTC
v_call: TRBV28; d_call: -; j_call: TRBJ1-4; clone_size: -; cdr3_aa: CASSVAARDPNEKLFF; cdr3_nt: TGTGCCAGCAGTGTCGCCGCCCGAGATCCGAATGAAAAACTGTTTTTT
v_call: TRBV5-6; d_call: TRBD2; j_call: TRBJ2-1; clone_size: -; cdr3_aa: CASSLGLAVDEQFF; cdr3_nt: TGTGCCAGCAGCCTGGGACTAGCGGTTGATGAGCAGTTCTTC
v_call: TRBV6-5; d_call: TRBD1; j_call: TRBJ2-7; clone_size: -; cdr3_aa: CASRGAGTGRNEQYF; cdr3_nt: TGTGCCAGCAGGGGTGCGGGGACAGGGCGGAACGAGCAGTACTTC
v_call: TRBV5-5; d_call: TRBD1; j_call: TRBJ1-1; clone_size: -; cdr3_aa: CASSFLDRGDKAFF; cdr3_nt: TGTGCCAGCAGCTTTTTGGACAGGGGAGACAAAGCTTTCTTT
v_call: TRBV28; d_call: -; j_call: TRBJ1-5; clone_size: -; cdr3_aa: CASSFDSLNQPQHF; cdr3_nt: TGTGCCAGCAGTTTCGACAGTTTAAATCAGCCCCAGCATTTT
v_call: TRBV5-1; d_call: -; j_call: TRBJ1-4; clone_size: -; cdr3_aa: CASSLEGSNEKLFF; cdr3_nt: TGCGCCAGCAGCTTAGAGGGATCTAATGAAAAACTGTTTTTT
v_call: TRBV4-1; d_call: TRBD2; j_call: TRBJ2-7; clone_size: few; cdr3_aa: CASSQGLAGGYEQYF; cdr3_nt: TGCGCCAGCAGCCAAGGGCTAGCGGGAGGCTACGAGCAGTACTTC
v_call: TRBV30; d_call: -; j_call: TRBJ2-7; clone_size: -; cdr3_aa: CAWSVRTGNEQYF; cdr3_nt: TGTGCCTGGAGTGTAAGAACAGGGAACGAGCAGTACTTC
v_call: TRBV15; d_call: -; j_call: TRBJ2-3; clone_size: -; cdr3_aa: CATSRGSGPTQYF; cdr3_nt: TGTGCCACCAGCAGGGGATCAGGGCCGACGCAGTATTTT
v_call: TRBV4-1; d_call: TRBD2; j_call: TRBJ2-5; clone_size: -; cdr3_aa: CASSQESGETQETQYF; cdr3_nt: TGCGCCAGCAGCCAAGAGAGCGGGGAGACCCAAGAGACCCAGTACTTC
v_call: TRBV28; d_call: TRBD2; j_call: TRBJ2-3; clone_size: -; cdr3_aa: CASSPQGYGTSGRAEESTDTQYF; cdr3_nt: TGTGCCAGCAGTCCGCAGGGGTACGGGACTAGCGGGAGGGCCGAGGAGAGCACAGATACGCAGTATTTT
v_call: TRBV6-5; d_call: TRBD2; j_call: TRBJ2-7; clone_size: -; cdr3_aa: CASTRTSGPYEQYF; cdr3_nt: TGTGCCAGCACCAGGACTAGCGGCCCCTACGAGCAGTACTTC
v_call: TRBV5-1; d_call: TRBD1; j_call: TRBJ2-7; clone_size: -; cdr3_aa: CASSGRTGGADEQYF; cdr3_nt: TGCGCCAGCAGCGGCCGGACAGGGGGCGCGGACGAGCAGTACTTC
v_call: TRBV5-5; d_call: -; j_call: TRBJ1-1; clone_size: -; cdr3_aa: CASSFGRGTEAFF; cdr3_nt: TGTGCCAGCAGCTTCGGCAGGGGCACTGAAGCTTTCTTT
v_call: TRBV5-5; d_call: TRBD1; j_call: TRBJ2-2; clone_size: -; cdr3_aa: CASSLVGQGGTGELFF; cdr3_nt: TGTGCCAGCAGCTTGGTGGGACAGGGTGGGACCGGGGAGCTGTTTTTT
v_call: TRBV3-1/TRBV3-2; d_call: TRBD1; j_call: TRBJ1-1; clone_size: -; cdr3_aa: CASSQPGQGSNTEAFF; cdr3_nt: TGTGCCAGCAGCCAACCTGGACAGGGATCGAACACTGAAGCTTTCTTT
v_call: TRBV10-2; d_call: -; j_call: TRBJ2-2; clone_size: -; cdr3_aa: CASSVTGHSTGELFF; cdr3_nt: TGCGCCAGCAGTGTCACAGGTCATTCCACCGGGGAGCTGTTTTTT
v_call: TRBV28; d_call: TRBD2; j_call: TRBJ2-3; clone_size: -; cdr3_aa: CASSLPGLAGTEFTDTQYF; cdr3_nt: TGTGCCAGCAGTTTACCAGGACTAGCGGGTACAGAATTCACAGATACGCAGTATTTT
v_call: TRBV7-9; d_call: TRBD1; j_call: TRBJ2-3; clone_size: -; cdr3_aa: CASSPNPAGTGLTDTQYF; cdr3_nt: TGTGCCAGCAGCCCAAACCCCGCCGGGACAGGACTAACAGATACGCAGTATTTT
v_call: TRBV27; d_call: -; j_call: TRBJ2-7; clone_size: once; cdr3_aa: CASRSGASLTYEQYF; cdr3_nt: TGTGCCAGCAGGTCGGGAGCTAGCCTAACCTACGAGCAGTACTTC
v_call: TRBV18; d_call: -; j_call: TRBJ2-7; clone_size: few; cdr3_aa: CASSPPSVSYEQYF; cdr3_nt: TGTGCCAGCTCACCACCCTCTGTCTCCTACGAGCAGTACTTC